This T cell receptor beta chain came from a study of blood T cells in healthy people across ages. The use of a sample-barcoded 5' primer and a J-beta primer mix characterized a second PCR of about 6 to 11 cycles. TCRdb called the 5' RACE reads again in MiXCR, with one record for every CDR3 protein. The table shows more than 650,000 distinct CDR3 sequences, with under 30% occurring only once. V lost 4 bases, J lost 4 bases, and 13 bases lay in between. The CDR3 runs 15 residues. Germline V gene lookup returns CDR1 SGHTA and CDR2 FQGTGA. This clonotype appeared a few times. The same sample was also used in a study of T cells of mothers and their children.

This rearrangement joins TRBV7-3 to TRBJ2-2; D possibly matches TRBD1 or TRBD2 (6 bases each). This receptor was obtained from a boy aged 10-17 years in good health. Material for sequencing was blood. CDR3 region: CASSSSEGGTGELFF. The DNA for the CDR3 is TGTGCCAGCAGCTCTAGCGAAGGGGGCACCGGGGAGCTGTTTTTT.